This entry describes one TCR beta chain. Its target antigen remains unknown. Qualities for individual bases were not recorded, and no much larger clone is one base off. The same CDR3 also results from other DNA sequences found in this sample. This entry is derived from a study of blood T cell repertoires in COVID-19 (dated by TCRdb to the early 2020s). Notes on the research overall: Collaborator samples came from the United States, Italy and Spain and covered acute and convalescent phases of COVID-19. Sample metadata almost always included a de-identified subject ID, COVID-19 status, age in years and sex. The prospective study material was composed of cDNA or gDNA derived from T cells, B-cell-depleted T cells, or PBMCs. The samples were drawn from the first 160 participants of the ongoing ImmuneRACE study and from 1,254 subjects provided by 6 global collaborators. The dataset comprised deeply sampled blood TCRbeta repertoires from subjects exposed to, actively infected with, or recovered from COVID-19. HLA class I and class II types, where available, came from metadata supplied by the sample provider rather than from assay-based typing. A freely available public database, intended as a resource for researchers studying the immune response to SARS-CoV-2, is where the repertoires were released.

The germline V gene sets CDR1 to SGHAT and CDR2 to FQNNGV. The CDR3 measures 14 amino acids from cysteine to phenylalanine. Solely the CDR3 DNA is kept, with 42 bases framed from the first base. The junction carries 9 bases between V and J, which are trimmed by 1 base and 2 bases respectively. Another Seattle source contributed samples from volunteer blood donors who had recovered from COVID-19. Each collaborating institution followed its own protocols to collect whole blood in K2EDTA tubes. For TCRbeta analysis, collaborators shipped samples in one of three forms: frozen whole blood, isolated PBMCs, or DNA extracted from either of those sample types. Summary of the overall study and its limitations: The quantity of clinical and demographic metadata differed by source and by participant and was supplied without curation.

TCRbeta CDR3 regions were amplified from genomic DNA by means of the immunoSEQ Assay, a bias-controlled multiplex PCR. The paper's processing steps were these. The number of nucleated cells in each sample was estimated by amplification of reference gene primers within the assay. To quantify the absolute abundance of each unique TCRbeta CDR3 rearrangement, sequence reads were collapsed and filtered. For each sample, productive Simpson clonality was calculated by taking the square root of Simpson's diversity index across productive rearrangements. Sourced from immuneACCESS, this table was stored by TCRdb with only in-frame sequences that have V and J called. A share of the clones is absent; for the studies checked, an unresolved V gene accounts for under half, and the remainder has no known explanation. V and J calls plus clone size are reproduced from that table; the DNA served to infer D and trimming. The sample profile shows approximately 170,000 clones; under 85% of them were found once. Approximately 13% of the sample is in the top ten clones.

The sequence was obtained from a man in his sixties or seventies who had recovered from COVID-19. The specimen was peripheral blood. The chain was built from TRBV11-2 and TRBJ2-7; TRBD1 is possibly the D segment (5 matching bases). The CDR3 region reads CASSLGGRTYEQYF. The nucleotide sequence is TGTGCCAGCAGCTTAGGGGGCAGGACCTACGAGCAGTACTTC.